The 3 T cell receptor beta chains below were found in one sample sequenced in a study of T cells after yellow fever vaccination. One entry per CDR3 protein results from TCRdb running MiXCR on the 5' RACE reads. The sample holds under 500,000 distinct CDR3 sequences, over 15% seen once. The specimen comprised PBMCs, sampled before the yellow fever booster vaccination. The origin of the receptors is a man aged 18 to 30 who received the YFV17D yellow fever vaccine.

The chain combines TRBV27 with TRBJ1-4; D is possibly TRBD1 (6 bases). With 0 bases removed from V and 2 bases from J, the gap between germline ends came to 22 bases. Looked up from germline, CDR1 is MNHEY and CDR2 is SMNVEV (reference sequence). The CDR3 covers 20 residues. As DNA, the CDR3 is TGTGCCAGCAGTTTATCAACTAATCAAGCCGGGACACCTACTAATGAAAAACTGTTTTTT. This translates into CASSLSTNQAGTPTNEKLFF.

This clonotype was detected ten times or more. The CDR3 DNA follows: TGTGCCAGCAGTTCCCTCGATACGCAGTATTTT. As protein: CASSSLDTQYF. The chain combines TRBV7-2 with TRBJ2-3, with no clear D. Germline CDR1 SGHTA, CDR2 FQGNSA. CDR3 length: 11 amino acids. The V and J ends lost 6 bases and 6 bases respectively, with 7 bases between them.

V gene TRBV11-2 combines with J gene TRBJ1-2; D possibly corresponds to TRBD1 (6 bases). CDR1 SGHAT and CDR2 FQNNGV come from the germline V gene. Trimming stripped 0 bases from V and 3 bases from J, with 20 bases between. The length of the CDR3 is 18 residues. CDR3 sequence: CASSLDEFRGLIHYGYTF. The CDR3 DNA follows: TGTGCCAGCAGCTTAGACGAGTTTCGGGGGCTAATCCACTATGGCTACACCTTC.